Each of the 10 T cell receptor beta chains below was sequenced from the same sample in a study of T cell responses to AZD1222 COVID-19 vaccine. This table comes from immunoSEQ multiplex PCR, and its TCRdb copy is limited to in-frame clones, with some not included. The sample records around 100,000 clones, about 87% being singletons. The sample in question was peripheral blood, obtained on day 0 of MenACWY control vaccination. Receptor source: an adult in good health.

V usage is TRBV11-2 and J usage is TRBJ2-1, with D unclear. Trimming removed 3 bases at V and 0 bases at J, with 15 bases between. The germline V gene has CDR1 SGHAT and CDR2 FQNNGV. The CDR3 totals 17 residues. The CDR3 sequence: CASSFYKGKSSYNEQFF. The DNA of the CDR3 is TGTGCCAGCAGCTTCTATAAAGGGAAGAGCTCCTACAATGAGCAGTTCTTC.

Only one count was recorded for this clone. This CDR3 is also generated by other DNA sequences in the sample. This rearrangement joins TRBV28 to TRBJ1-1; 9 bases agree with TRBD1. This CDR3 has 15 amino acids. Looked up from germline, CDR1 is MDHEN and CDR2 is SYDVKM. V lost 5 bases, J lost 1 base, and 5 bases stayed unmatched. The DNA of the CDR3 is TGTGCCAGCAGTGGGGGGGACAGGGCGAACACTGAAGCTTTCTTT. It is translated as CASSGGDRANTEAFF.

This clone was counted only a few times. V and J are TRBV5-1 and TRBJ2-5, with D possibly TRBD2 on 6 matching bases. V shed 2 bases and J shed 0 bases, with 11 bases lying between them. CDR1 and CDR2 from the germline V gene are SGHRS and YFSETQ. The CDR3 covers 15 residues. CDR3 protein: CASSFGSGDQETQYF. CDR3 DNA: TGCGCCAGCAGCTTTGGTAGCGGAGACCAAGAGACCCAGTACTTC. Full variable domain (missing parts from reference TRBV5-1 and TRBJ2-5): KAGVTQTPRYLIKTRGQQVTLSCSPISGHRSVSWYQQTPGQGLQFLFEYFSETQRNKGNFPGRFSGRQFSNSRSEMNVSTLELGDSALYLCASSFGSGDQETQYFGPGTRLLVL.

The rearrangement links TRBV7-2 to TRBJ2-5; 9 bases fit TRBD1. The CDR3 sequence is 15 residues long. J gave up 1 base and V 4 bases, and 4 bases lay outside the gene matches. Germline lookup yields CDR1 SGHTA and CDR2 FQGNSA. The CDR3 bases are TGTGCCAGCAGCTACGACAGGGGGTTCCAAGAGACCCAGTACTTC. Amino acids: CASSYDRGFQETQYF. The full variable domain, in which reference TRBV7-2 and TRBJ2-5 provide the parts outside the CDR3, is GAGVSQSPSNKVTEKGKDVELRCDPISGHTALYWYRQSLGQGLEFLIYFQGNSAPDKSGLPSDRFSAERTGGSVSTLTIQRTQQEDSAVYLCASSYDRGFQETQYFGPGTRLLVL.

The genes are TRBV7-2 and TRBJ2-2, with D uncertain. The length of the CDR3 is 16 residues. V dropped 2 bases and J dropped 4 bases, with 14 bases sitting between them. CDR1 is SGHTA and CDR2 is FQGNSA in the germline V gene. The CDR3 bases are TGTGCCAGCAGCTTAATCGCGATGGGTGGCACCGGGGAGCTGTTTTTT. It codes for CASSLIAMGGTGELFF.

CDR3 nucleotides: TGTGCCAGCAGCCCCAGTGGGGGACTGTTCTACGAGCAGTACTTC. Translating gives CASSPSGGLFYEQYF. The V call is TRBV11-2, the J call TRBJ2-7, with a tentative D call TRBD2 (6 bases). The V end lost 5 bases, the J end lost 3 bases, and 17 bases lay between the germline ends. Per germline, CDR1 SGHAT and CDR2 FQNNGV. The CDR3 spans 15 residues.

This chain links TRBV7-2 with TRBJ1-4; tentatively, D is TRBD1 (5 bases). CDR1 is SGHTA, CDR2 FQGNSA, per germline. The CDR3 sequence is 14 residues long. Trimming took off 3 bases at V and 8 bases at J, with 13 bases between the two ends. The CDR3 sequence: CASSLNGGMEKLFF. CDR3 DNA sequence: TGTGCCAGCAGCTTGAATGGGGGAATGGAAAAACTGTTTTTT.

The chain is built from TRBV7-2 and TRBJ1-1, with 9 bases aligning to TRBD1. There are 15 residues in the CDR3. Germline values: CDR1 SGHTA, CDR2 FQGNSA. V lost 4 bases and J lost 1; bases outside the gene matches: 4. This CDR3 reads CASSSMGQGNTEAFF. As DNA, the CDR3 is TGTGCCAGCAGCTCGATGGGACAGGGGAACACTGAAGCTTTCTTT. Full variable domain (remainder filled in from reference TRBV7-2 and TRBJ1-1): GAGVSQSPSNKVTEKGKDVELRCDPISGHTALYWYRQSLGQGLEFLIYFQGNSAPDKSGLPSDRFSAERTGGSVSTLTIQRTQQEDSAVYLCASSSMGQGNTEAFFGQGTRLTVV.

This chain joins TRBV28 and TRBJ2-5, with 7 nucleotides matching TRBD2. The V and J ends lost 3 bases and 5 bases, in that order; junction bases with no gene match: 3. The germline gives CDR1 MDHEN, CDR2 SYDVKM. There are 13 residues in the CDR3. As DNA, the CDR3 is TGTGCCAGCAGTTTGTGGCGGGAGGAGACCCAGTACTTC. Translation gives CASSLWREETQYF.

This rearrangement joins TRBV28 to TRBJ1-4; 7 bases align to TRBD1. V was pared by 2 bases and J by 3 bases, with 3 bases of the junction left unmatched. Germline V gives CDR1 MDHEN, CDR2 SYDVKM. CDR3 length equals 15 residues. CDR3 in DNA: TGTGCCAGCAGTTTAGAGGGGGCGGCTAATGAAAAACTGTTTTTT. Protein sequence: CASSLEGAANEKLFF.